The present TCR beta chain was sequenced within a study of vaccination effects on CD4 cells after COVID-19. For this clone: Its antigen is undetermined.

Assay used: immunoSEQ multiplex PCR; TCRdb lists only in-frame clones, some missing. The sample comprises some 11,000 clones, about 65% of which are singletons, and approximately 8.9% rests with the top ten. Antigen-specific CD4+ T cells expanded by the ViraFEST assay with viral peptide pools were then sequenced. When roughly eleven days of culture had elapsed, CD4+ T cells were isolated. Vaccine administered to participants consisted of two doses of either BNT162b2 or mRNA-1273. Every well got a few million PBMC, which were grown with about 10 IU/ml IL-2 and 8.5 to 10 ug/ml peptides. Germline V lookup: CDR1 SGHRS, CDR2 YFSETQ. V shed 0 bases and J shed 5 bases, with 12 bases lying between them. The CDR3 length is 14 residues.

The TCR was taken from a human donor who received a COVID-19 vaccine. The V call is TRBV5-1, the J call TRBJ2-7, with a tentative D call TRBD1 (5 bases). Sequenced here: CD4+ T cells from PBMCs cultured with SARS-CoV-2 spike peptides, sampled after COVID-19 vaccination. CDR3 bases: TGCGCCAGCAGCTTGGAAGGGGCGAGTGACGAGCAGTACTTC. Translation gives CASSLEGASDEQYF.